The 28 T cell receptor beta chains reported below all come from one sample, sequenced in a study of breast tumors, draining lymph nodes, adjacent tissues. MiXCR, run by TCRdb on the multiplex PCR reads, gives a single entry per CDR3 protein. The sample has 15,000 or so distinct CDR3 sequences, around 55% seen once. Source material: tumor-adjacent breast tissue. These receptors were obtained from a female donor with breast cancer. Some clones in this sample may be carry-over from other donors' samples.

This CDR3 is CASSLAGTGEGETQYF. As DNA, the CDR3 is TGTGCCAGCAGCTTAGCCGGGACAGGGGAGGGCGAGACCCAGTACTTC. The chain recombines TRBV7-9 with TRBJ2-5, with 10 bases fitting TRBD1. Trimming removed 0 bases from V and 5 bases from J; junction bases left unmatched: 6. Germline lookup yields CDR1 SEHNR and CDR2 FQNEAQ (reference sequence). CDR3 length: 16 residues.

This chain uses TRBV14 with TRBJ2-7, with 10 bases that match TRBD1. Germline V lookup: CDR1 SGHDN, CDR2 FVKESK. The V segment lost 3 bases and the J segment 5 bases; nucleotides outside the gene matches: 4. The CDR3 runs 14 residues. CDR3 in amino acids: CASSHGTGVHEQYF. CDR3 nucleotides: TGTGCCAGCAGCCACGGGACAGGGGTTCACGAGCAGTACTTC.

The J gene is TRBJ2-2, the V gene TRBV12-3 or TRBV12-4; D call uncertain. This CDR3 is 15 amino acids long. V lost 3 bases to trimming and J lost 0 bases, with 8 bases between them. CDR3 sequence (DNA): TGTGCCAGCAGTTTTGGCTCAACGAACACCGGGGAGCTGTTTTTT. The encoded protein is CASSFGSTNTGELFF.

V is TRBV20-1 and J is TRBJ1-2, with no clear D. This CDR3 has 13 amino acids. The V gene's germline CDR1 is DFQATT and CDR2 SNEGSKA (reference sequence). V lost 0 bases, J lost 3 bases, and 8 bases lay in between. The DNA of the CDR3 is TGCAGTGCTAGAGATCGGGTTCACTATGGCTACACCTTC. This sequence encodes CSARDRVHYGYTF.

This clonotype was detected ten times or more. The chain is built from TRBV27 and TRBJ1-5, with TRBD1 identical over 8 bases. The CDR3 loop spans 20 amino acids. Germline loops: CDR1 MNHEY, CDR2 SMNVEV (reference sequence). Germline trimming cut 4 bases from V and 1 base from J; bases unmatched to any gene: 18. In DNA, the CDR3 is TGTGCCAGCAGTTCCTTGGTCCCTGGACAGGGTTTTAGGAGCAATCAGCCCCAGCATTTT. This encodes CASSSLVPGQGFRSNQPQHF.

Worth noting for this clonotype: The DNA is omitted, as the CDR3 cannot be located on it reliably, and the CDR3 follows TCRdb's listing. The V and J genes are TRBV5-5 and TRBJ2-5; TRBD1, the table's D call, lacks a check against the DNA. Both ends counted, the CDR3 spans 15 residues. Looked up from germline, CDR1 is SGHKS and CDR2 is YYEKEE (reference sequence). The CDR3 here is CASSFGGGAQETQCF.

The chain is built from TRBV11-2 and TRBJ2-3; 10 nucleotides align to TRBD2. V lost 1 base to trimming and J lost 1 base; unmatched junction nucleotides: 2. Germline lookup yields CDR1 SGHAT and CDR2 FQNNGV. The CDR3 is made up of 16 amino acids. The CDR3 here is CASSLVLAGGTDTQYF. CDR3 bases: TGTGCCAGCAGCTTAGTTCTAGCGGGAGGCACAGATACGCAGTATTTT.

This clonotype came up many times. V usage is TRBV29-1 and J usage is TRBJ2-7; 9 bases are a match to TRBD1. CDR1 is SQVTM and CDR2 is ANQGSEA in the germline V gene. Trimming took 4 bases from V and 2 from J; bases not matched to a gene: 12. This CDR3 comprises 16 residues. The CDR3 sequence: CSVGEGGTGITYEQYF. CDR3 DNA sequence: TGCAGCGTTGGGGAGGGGGGGACAGGGATTACCTACGAGCAGTACTTC.

This clonotype was recorded at least ten times. J is TRBJ1-1 and V is TRBV20-1; tentative D call: TRBD1 (6 bases). Germline V gene lookup returns CDR1 DFQATT and CDR2 SNEGSKA (reference sequence). The CDR3 extends over 16 amino acids. V was clipped by 3 bases and J by 5 bases, with 22 bases between them. The DNA of the CDR3 is TGCAGTGCTAGCCAAACAGGGTCAGGGAAGGGTACTGAAGCTTTCTTT. It specifies CSASQTGSGKGTEAFF.

By frequency in the sample, this clonotype is medium-sized. The CDR3 loop is CAWSAQGFEQYF. The CDR3 DNA reads TGTGCCTGGAGTGCACAGGGTTTCGAGCAGTACTTC. The V and J genes are TRBV30 and TRBJ2-7, with D maybe TRBD1 (6 bases). The germline V gene encodes CDR1 GTSNPN and CDR2 SVGIG (reference sequence). V lost 1 base to trimming and J lost 6 bases, with 10 bases between them. There are 12 residues in the CDR3. Full variable domain (remainder filled in from reference TRBV30 and TRBJ2-7): SQTIHQWPATLVQPVGSPLSLECTVEGTSNPNLYWYRQAAGRGLQLLFYSVGIGQISSEVPQNLSASRPQDRQFILSSKKLLLSDSGFYLCAWSAQGFEQYFGPGTRLTVT.

The chain is built from TRBV7-9 and TRBJ1-2; D not certain. The CDR3 sequence is 12 residues long. CDR1 and CDR2 from the germline V gene are SEHNR and FQNEAQ (reference sequence). CDR3 protein: CASGSTNYGYTF. The CDR3, as DNA: TGTGCGAGTGGTTCCACTAACTATGGCTACACCTTC.

The chain links TRBV14 to TRBJ1-1, with TRBD1 as a possible D gene (5 bases). The V and J ends lost 7 bases and 1 base respectively, with 10 bases between them. Germline CDR1 and CDR2: SGHDN and FVKESK. This CDR3 has 13 amino acids. CDR3 coding DNA: TGTGCCAGCACCCTGGGGGGGAACACTGAAGCTTTCTTT. Translation: CASTLGGNTEAFF.

This clonotype was recorded many times. The genes are TRBV7-3 and TRBJ2-3; TRBD2 is a possible D gene (5 bases). CDR1 is SGHTA and CDR2 is FQGTGA in the germline V gene. The CDR3 consists of 15 residues. The germline V and J ends were trimmed by 0 bases and 2 bases, with 9 bases remaining between them. CDR3 sequence reads: CASSLTAGPTDTQYF. CDR3 nucleotides: TGTGCCAGCAGCTTAACGGCGGGCCCCACAGATACGCAGTATTTT.

V gene TRBV19 combines with J gene TRBJ1-5; D remains unclear. In germline, CDR1 is LNHDA, CDR2 SQIVND (reference sequence). The CDR3 totals 13 residues. Trimming took 7 bases from V and 4 from J, leaving 11 bases between them. The CDR3 DNA is TGTGCCAGTAAGTCGGTTGGTAATCAGCCCCAGCATTTT. This encodes CASKSVGNQPQHF. Filled out from reference TRBV19 and TRBJ1-5, the complete variable domain reads DGGITQSPKYLFRKEGQNVTLSCEQNLNHDAMYWYRQDPGQGLRLIYYSQIVNDFQKGDIAEGYSVSREKKESFPLTVTSAQKNPTAFYLCASKSVGNQPQHFGDGTRLSIL.

This clonotype ranks as large. The chain combines TRBV29-1 with TRBJ2-1, with 11 positions matching TRBD2. CDR3 length: 16 amino acids. Germline lookup yields CDR1 SQVTM and CDR2 ANQGSEA. With 1 base clipped from V and 4 bases from J, the junction kept 6 bases outside the gene matches. The CDR3 DNA reads TGCAGCGTTGAAGTAGCGGGGGGGCCCTCGTACAATGAGCAGTTCTTC. Its protein is CSVEVAGGPSYNEQFF.

This clonotype was seen repeatedly, ten times or more. A much larger clone differs by one base, so this may be a read error. The rearrangement links TRBV6-5 to TRBJ2-7; no reliable D call. Deletions cut 3 bases from V and 6 bases from J, with 18 bases between. The CDR3 covers 15 residues. The germline V gene encodes CDR1 MNHEY and CDR2 SVGAGI. The CDR3 bases are TGTGCCAGCAGTTATTCCGAGACACCGCTACGCGAGCAGTACTTC. The encoded protein is CASSYSETPLREQYF.

The genes are TRBV24-1 and TRBJ2-3; 7 bases are a match to TRBD1. This CDR3 is 15 amino acids long. Unmatched junction bases numbered 5, after V lost 4 bases and J lost 2 bases. The V gene's germline CDR1 is KGHDR and CDR2 SFDVKD. Written as DNA, the CDR3 is TGTGCCACCAGTGACCCGGGACAGTACACAGATACGCAGTATTTT. Its protein product is CATSDPGQYTDTQYF.

Written as DNA, the CDR3 is TGTGCCAGCAGCTCCCTGGACGGGGCCAACGTCCTGACTTTC. This translates into CASSSLDGANVLTF. V usage is TRBV7-9 and J usage is TRBJ2-6; unclear D gene. Trimming removed 4 bases at V and 4 bases at J, with 8 bases between. This CDR3 comprises 14 residues. Germline CDR1 is SEHNR and CDR2 is FQNEAQ (reference sequence).

This clonotype is labeled medium-sized. This chain links TRBV15 with TRBJ2-5; the match to TRBD2 covers 8 bases. CDR1 LNHNV and CDR2 YYDKDF come from the germline V gene (reference sequence). V shed 8 bases and J 4 bases; nucleotides not matched to a gene: 9. The CDR3 has 14 amino acids. CDR3: CATSVGGARETQYF. The DNA of the CDR3 is TGTGCCACCTCGGTCGGGGGGGCCAGAGAGACCCAGTACTTC. The full variable domain, completed using reference TRBV15 and TRBJ2-5, is DAMVIQNPRYQVTQFGKPVTLSCSQTLNHNVMYWYQQKSSQAPKLLFHYYDKDFNNEADTPDNFQSRRPNTSFCFLDIRSPGLGDTAMYLCATSVGGARETQYFGPGTRLLVL.

The chain recombines TRBV4-3 with TRBJ2-3, with D perhaps TRBD2 (5 bases). Trimming removed 1 base at V and 0 bases at J, with 8 bases between. In germline, CDR1 is LGHNA, CDR2 YSLEER. The CDR3 covers 15 residues. CDR3 region: CASSQAWTSTDTQYF. In nucleotides, the CDR3 is TGCGCCAGCAGCCAAGCATGGACTAGCACAGATACGCAGTATTTT.

Ten or more counts support this clonotype. This chain links TRBV7-9 with TRBJ2-1; no clear D gene. This CDR3 region has 18 residues. CDR1 is SEHNR, CDR2 FQNEAQ, per germline (reference sequence). The ends were cut back, 1 base at V and 0 bases at J, with 16 bases in the middle. In nucleotides, the CDR3 is TGTGCCAGCAGCTTAGAGCCCTTCGAATCCTTCTCCTACAATGAGCAGTTCTTC. It yields the protein CASSLEPFESFSYNEQFF. The entire variable domain, with the rest obtained from reference TRBV7-9 and TRBJ2-1, is as follows: DTGVSQNPRHKITKRGQNVTFRCDPISEHNRLYWYRQTLGQGPEFLTYFQNEAQLEKSRLLSDRFSAERPKGSFSTLEIQRTEQGDSAMYLCASSLEPFESFSYNEQFFGPGTRLTVL.

The rearrangement links TRBV20-1 to TRBJ2-3; 7 nucleotides agree with TRBD2. The CDR3 extends over 13 amino acids. CDR1 and CDR2 from the germline V gene are DFQATT and SNEGSKA (reference sequence). The CDR3 here is CSPGLTSTDTQYF. CDR3 coding DNA: TGCAGCCCGGGACTAACCAGCACAGATACGCAGTATTTT.

The chain has TRBV20-1 and TRBJ1-5; TRBD1 is a possible D gene (5 bases). This CDR3 region has 14 residues. Trimming took 3 bases from V and 0 from J, leaving 9 bases between them. CDR1 and CDR2 from the germline V gene are DFQATT and SNEGSKA (reference sequence). The CDR3 loop reads CSASVGDSNQPQHF. For the CDR3, the DNA is TGCAGTGCTAGTGTGGGGGATAGCAATCAGCCCCAGCATTTT.

The V and J genes are TRBV6-5 and TRBJ1-3; D is unclear. This CDR3 comprises 11 residues. Germline-derived CDR1 and CDR2 are MNHEY and SVGAGI. V dropped 9 bases and J dropped 3 bases, with 6 bases sitting between them. The CDR3 here is CASQVGNTIYF. CDR3 DNA: TGTGCCAGTCAGGTTGGAAACACCATATATTTT.

The gene calls are TRBV12-3 or TRBV12-4 and TRBJ2-1; 8 bases line up with TRBD1. V trimming: 3 bases; J trimming: 5 bases; junction bases outside the gene matches: 3. The length of the CDR3 is 14 residues. The CDR3 is CASSFRGRNNEQFF. The CDR3 nucleotides are TGTGCCAGCAGTTTCAGGGGGCGTAACAATGAGCAGTTCTTC.

About this clonotype: A much larger clone lies one base from this, so it may be a read error. Likely a read error: the CDR3 ends without its conserved phenylalanine or tryptophan. The chain uses TRBV6-1 and TRBJ1-2; 10 bases line up with TRBD1. The CDR3 is 14 residues long. Germline V lookup: CDR1 MNHNS, CDR2 SASEGT. The junction had 6 bases not matched to a gene; V was cut back by 6 bases and J by 5 bases. CDR3 DNA: TGTGCCAGCAGCGAGCCGGACAGGGGGTATGGCTACACCCTC. Encoded protein: CASSEPDRGYGYTL.

The chain has TRBV19 and TRBJ2-1; D uncertain. Trimming removed 4 bases from V and 4 bases from J, with 17 bases in between. The CDR3 covers 16 residues. The V gene's germline CDR1 is LNHDA and CDR2 SQIVND (reference sequence). For the CDR3, the DNA is TGTGCCAGTAGTAAGGCCGTTGGCCAGCTTTACAATGAGCAGTTCTTC. Translated: CASSKAVGQLYNEQFF.

This clonotype occurred many times. This may come from a read error, since a much larger clone is one base off. The chain combines TRBV7-9 with TRBJ2-3; 11 positions agree with TRBD2. The CDR3 extends over 17 amino acids. The germline CDR1 and CDR2 sequences are SEHNR and FQNEAQ (reference sequence). The CDR3 sequence: CASSFTSGGTSTDPQYF. CDR3 in DNA: TGTGCCAGCAGCTTCACTAGCGGGGGAACTAGCACAGATCCGCAGTATTTT. Full variable domain (missing parts from reference TRBV7-9 and TRBJ2-3): DTGVSQNPRHKITKRGQNVTFRCDPISEHNRLYWYRQTLGQGPEFLTYFQNEAQLEKSRLLSDRFSAERPKGSFSTLEIQRTEQGDSAMYLCASSFTSGGTSTDPQYFGPGTRLTVL.